This paragraph reports one T cell receptor (beta chain). Its matching antigen is unknown. The data stem from a study of T cells in Graves' hyperthyroidism and ophthalmopathy. Amplified TCR beta CDR3 regions came from RNA transcripts. HTBI primers were the set used in a first-round RT-PCR of the TCR CDR3. TCRdb analysed the multiplex PCR reads with MiXCR anew, one entry per CDR3 protein. The sample shows 270,000 or so distinct CDR3 sequences, about 15% of them seen only once. Study-wide points: With a median lead of around 5.9 months before onset, the model predicted ophthalmopathy. Blood samples included most of the expanded thyroid clonotypes exceeding 0.001.

Each 10 ml fresh peripheral blood draw supplied the PBMCs. CDR1 and CDR2 from the germline V gene are MNHEY and SMNVEV (reference sequence). This CDR3 is 14 amino acids long. The junction had 5 bases not matched to a gene; V was cut back by 6 bases and J by 2 bases. The gene calls are TRBV27 and TRBJ2-7; 9 bases fit TRBD1. The material sequenced was blood. This sequence was found in a woman in her fifties or sixties with Graves' hyperthyroidism that later progressed to Graves' ophthalmopathy. The DNA of the CDR3 is TGTGCCAGCAGGGCCGGGACAGGGCCCTACGAGCAGTACTTC. As protein: CASRAGTGPYEQYF.